This T cell receptor (beta chain) emerged from a study of cytomegalovirus exposure and HLA in healthy donors. Study-wide points: TCR beta chains numbering some 160 were designated cytomegalovirus-associated. Both high specificity and high sensitivity reportedly marked the classifier's diagnosis of cytomegalovirus status. Many donors shared some public TCRs, even though most TCR sequences were rare.

Germline V gene sequence: CDR1 MNHEY, CDR2 SMNVEV (reference sequence). Trimming cost V 4 bases and J 0 bases, with 11 bases left between them. The CDR3 covers 15 residues. TCRdb's table, derived via immunoSEQ multiplex PCR, lists solely in-frame clones and lacks some. The sample contains some 170,000 clones, approximately 86% of which appear only once. This clone showed up just once. Its antigen remains unknown. The chain recombines TRBV27 with TRBJ2-3; D might be TRBD2 (6 bases). The material sequenced was PBMCs. The TCR sequence derives from a man aged 18 to 29 in good health and CMV-seropositive. The CDR3 nucleotides read TGTGCCAGCAGTTCCCTAGCGAACAGCACAGATACGCAGTATTTT. Translating it yields CASSSLANSTDTQYF.